This paragraph reports one T cell receptor beta chain. The sample originates from a study of cytotoxic CD8 clonotypes in ibrutinib-treated CLL. The data were produced by immunoSEQ multiplex PCR, yet TCRdb's version contains in-frame clones alone and is incomplete. The table includes 250,000 to 350,000 clones, 70% to 80% detected once. Per germline, CDR1 LGHNT and CDR2 FRNRAP. The CDR3 is 12 amino acids. V was cut by 6 bases and J by 6 bases, with 9 bases left in between. The V call is TRBV12-5, the J call TRBJ1-5; possibly TRBD1 for D (5 bases). This clonotype was obtained from a human donor with chronic lymphocytic leukemia. Specimen: PBMCs, collected at disease progression, from a patient treated with ibrutinib. The DNA of the CDR3 is TGTGCTAGTGGCCAGGGAGGTCAGCCCCAGCATTTT. Translating gives CASGQGGQPQHF.